These 21 T cell receptor beta chains originate from one sample sequenced in a study of shared clonotypes between healthy human individuals. Generated by immunoSEQ multiplex PCR, the TCRdb table keeps only in-frame clones and is missing some. Here the sample spans millions of clones, roughly 92% being singletons. The source material was naive CD4+ T cells sorted from blood. Subset of the sample: CD45RA+ positively selected. Source of these receptors: a man aged 18 to 30 in good health.

J is TRBJ1-2 and V is TRBV11-2, with TRBD1 matching over 7 bases. The CDR3 covers 16 residues. Trimming cost V 1 base and J 4 bases; bases outside gene matches: 9. Germline V gives CDR1 SGHAT, CDR2 FQNNGV. The CDR3 protein is CASSLVISGGGYGYTF. The DNA of the CDR3 is TGTGCCAGCAGCTTAGTAATATCAGGGGGTGGCTATGGCTACACCTTC.

The chain employs TRBV2 and TRBJ2-1, with 10 bases that match TRBD1. Germline assignment: CDR1 SNHLY and CDR2 FYNNEI. The CDR3 runs 16 residues. V shed 2 bases, J shed 6 bases, and the junction held 7 bases outside the gene matches. The DNA for the CDR3 is TGTGCCAGCAGTGAAAGACCGGGACAGGGGAGCAATGAGCAGTTCTTC. Translation: CASSERPGQGSNEQFF.

The J gene is TRBJ2-7, the V gene TRBV12-5; TRBD1 matches 9 bases. Looked up from germline, CDR1 is LGHNT and CDR2 is FRNRAP. The V segment lost 6 bases and the J segment 5 bases; nucleotides outside the gene matches: 5. The CDR3 contains 13 residues. The CDR3: CASGPGQGNEQYF. The CDR3 DNA follows: TGTGCTAGTGGCCCGGGACAGGGCAACGAGCAGTACTTC.

This chain joins TRBV6-5 and TRBJ1-4; no reliable D call. CDR3 size: 13 residues. Germline CDR1 MNHEY, CDR2 SVGAGI. Trimming took off 4 bases at V and 3 bases at J, with 6 bases between the two ends. This chain's CDR3 is CASSFQSNEKLFF. CDR3 in DNA: TGTGCCAGCAGTTTTCAGTCTAATGAAAAACTGTTTTTT.

This clone was seen only a few times. This chain joins TRBV7-9 and TRBJ1-4; 7 nucleotides match TRBD1. V was clipped by 1 base and J by 8 bases; unmatched bases: 10. The germline CDR1 and CDR2 sequences are SEHNR and FQNEAQ (reference sequence). The CDR3 spans 16 residues. The CDR3 sequence: CASSLVWRQGHEKLFF. The CDR3 DNA reads as TGTGCCAGCAGCTTAGTATGGCGACAGGGACACGAAAAACTGTTTTTT.

This clone was seen a few times. The chain joins TRBV10-3 to TRBJ1-4, with a tentative D call TRBD1 (5 bases). The CDR3 runs 13 residues. V lost 0 bases, J lost 10 bases, and 9 bases lay in between. Germline-derived CDR1 and CDR2 are ENHRY and SYGVKD. The CDR3 region has the DNA TGTGCCATCAGTGAGTCCCAGGGAGGAAAACTGTTTTTT. Translation: CAISESQGGKLFF.

This chain uses TRBV4-3 with TRBJ1-3; D gene uncertain. The germline V and J ends were trimmed by 1 base and 2 bases, with 6 bases remaining between them. This CDR3 has 14 amino acids. The germline V gene has CDR1 LGHNA and CDR2 YSLEER. The CDR3 DNA reads TGCGCCAGCAGCCAAGTTGTAGCTGGAAACACCATATATTTT. Encoded protein: CASSQVVAGNTIYF.

In the case of this clone: Additional DNA sequences in this sample encode the identical CDR3. This CDR3 is CASSPPDQETQYF. The CDR3 bases are TGTGCCAGCTCACCGCCGGACCAAGAGACCCAGTACTTC. The chain has TRBV18 and TRBJ2-5, with D unresolved. The germline V and J ends were trimmed by 3 bases and 0 bases, with 5 bases remaining between them. The CDR3 consists of 13 residues. The germline gives CDR1 KGHSH, CDR2 LQKENI.

The V and J genes are TRBV4-3 and TRBJ2-3, with 7 bases lining up with TRBD2. Losses at the gene ends were 3 bases for V and 2 bases for J; bases not matched to a gene: 5. The CDR3 runs 15 residues. The V gene's germline CDR1 is LGHNA and CDR2 YSLEER. The CDR3 coding sequence is TGCGCCAGCAGCCAGTCTAGCGGTCCCACAGATACGCAGTATTTT. This sequence encodes CASSQSSGPTDTQYF.

The chain uses TRBV19 and TRBJ1-6; the match to TRBD1 covers 8 bases. The CDR3 totals 15 residues. V lost 5 bases to trimming and J lost 8 bases; unmatched junction nucleotides: 8. Germline assignment: CDR1 LNHDA and CDR2 SQIVND (reference sequence). The DNA of the CDR3 is TGTGCCAGTAGTCCGATGGGGACAGGCGATTCACCCCTCCACTTT. Translating it yields CASSPMGTGDSPLHF.

This clone was observed once. The chain recombines TRBV4-2 with TRBJ1-5; TRBD1 is a possible D gene (6 bases). CDR3 length: 17 amino acids. Germline lookup yields CDR1 LGHNA and CDR2 YNFKEQ. V lost 4 bases, J lost 0 bases, and 16 bases lay in between. The CDR3 bases are TGTGCCAGCAGCCGGACGACAGGCGAGGGTAGCAATCAGCCCCAGCATTTT. It is translated as CASSRTTGEGSNQPQHF.

Details on this clone: Different DNA sequences within this sample yield the same CDR3. The chain is built from TRBV5-4 and TRBJ2-1, with 13 bases matching TRBD2. This CDR3 is 15 amino acids long. Looked up from germline, CDR1 is SGHNT and CDR2 is YYREEE (reference sequence). V was clipped by 3 bases and J by 6 bases; unmatched bases: 3. CDR3 in amino acids: CASSSGLAGFNEQFF. The DNA of the CDR3 is TGTGCCAGCAGCTCGGGACTAGCGGGGTTCAATGAGCAGTTCTTC.

V gene TRBV7-9 combines with J gene TRBJ2-7; D may be TRBD1 or TRBD2 (5 bases each). This CDR3 has 15 residues. Trimming removed 0 bases from V and 6 bases from J, with 15 bases in between. The germline CDR1 and CDR2 sequences are SEHNR and FQNEAQ (reference sequence). CDR3 sequence (DNA): TGTGCCAGCAGCTTAGCGGGGGTCAACTCCGTCGAGCAGTACTTC. It encodes CASSLAGVNSVEQYF.

The rearrangement links TRBV2 to TRBJ1-5, with D tentatively TRBD1 (5 bases). V was clipped by 9 bases and J by 2 bases, with 11 bases between them. CDR3 length equals 13 residues. Germline V CDR1 and CDR2: SNHLY, FYNNEI. The CDR3 sequence: CASRQRGNQPQHF. CDR3 bases: TGTGCCAGTAGACAGAGGGGCAATCAGCCCCAGCATTTT.

The chain combines TRBV30 with TRBJ1-2; D gene uncertain. The CDR3 is 13 residues long. With 0 bases removed from V and 6 bases from J, the gap between germline ends came to 11 bases. Germline V gene lookup returns CDR1 GTSNPN and CDR2 SVGIG (reference sequence). The CDR3 nucleotides are TGTGCCTGGAGTGTTTCCAGAGGAGATGGCTACACCTTC. It specifies CAWSVSRGDGYTF.

The chain employs TRBV5-6 and TRBJ2-1; 7 nucleotides line up with TRBD2. Germline V gene sequence: CDR1 SGHDT, CDR2 YYEEEE. The V and J ends lost 0 bases and 4 bases, in that order; junction bases with no gene match: 4. The CDR3 length is 15 residues. The DNA of the CDR3 is TGTGCCAGCAGCTTGGCCCCTAGCGGATACAATGAGCAGTTCTTC. Protein product: CASSLAPSGYNEQFF.

J is TRBJ2-3 and V is TRBV27; a weak D match, TRBD2 (6 bases). In germline, CDR1 is MNHEY, CDR2 SMNVEV (reference sequence). The ends were cut back, 5 bases at V and 6 bases at J, with 18 bases in the middle. The CDR3 is 15 amino acids. This CDR3 is CASSPLGQGRDTQYF. The CDR3 coding sequence is TGTGCCAGCAGTCCCCTCGGCCAAGGGAGGGATACGCAGTATTTT.

The J gene is TRBJ1-3, the V gene TRBV27; D not certain. The CDR3 sequence is 14 residues long. Germline V gives CDR1 MNHEY, CDR2 SMNVEV (reference sequence). V lost 0 bases to trimming and J lost 8 bases, with 11 bases between them. The CDR3 sequence is CASSLSGPGDTIYF. The DNA of the CDR3 is TGTGCCAGCAGTTTATCCGGGCCCGGGGACACCATATATTTT.

The chain recombines TRBV19 with TRBJ1-1, with D hard to call. V was cut by 6 bases and J by 11 bases, with 16 bases left in between. CDR1 is LNHDA, CDR2 SQIVND, per germline (reference sequence). The CDR3 covers 12 residues. CDR3 residues: CASRGDSGGAFF. In DNA, the CDR3 is TGTGCCAGTAGGGGCGATAGCGGAGGGGCTTTCTTT.

This sequence joins TRBV18 and TRBJ1-5; a possible D gene is TRBD1 (6 bases). This CDR3 is 16 amino acids long. Germline V gene lookup returns CDR1 KGHSH and CDR2 LQKENI. The ends were cut back, 6 bases at V and 4 bases at J, with 19 bases in the middle. The CDR3 loop reads CASSPPGQMGNQPQHF. The CDR3, as DNA: TGTGCCAGCTCCCCGCCGGGACAAATGGGGAATCAGCCCCAGCATTTT. The entire variable domain, with the rest obtained from reference TRBV18 and TRBJ1-5, is as follows: NAGVMQNPRHLVRRRGQEARLRCSPMKGHSHVYWYRQLPEEGLKFMVYLQKENIIDESGMPKERFSAEFPKEGPSILRIQQVVRGDSAAYFCASSPPGQMGNQPQHFGDGTRLSIL.

Note on this clone: This specimen includes other DNA sequences encoding the same CDR3. The genes are TRBV5-1 and TRBJ1-5; no clear D gene. Trimming left V 0 bases short and J 3 bases short, with 4 bases between. Germline values: CDR1 SGHRS, CDR2 YFSETQ. The CDR3 has 13 amino acids. The DNA for the CDR3 is TGCGCCAGCAGCTTGGGTCACAATCAGCCCCAGCATTTT. This encodes CASSLGHNQPQHF.